This TCR beta chain was found in a study of neurological immune-mediated disorders. The study built unsorted libraries from 2 million PBMCs kept at -80 C. Study conclusions and caveats: CDR3 amino acid sequences found in expanded clones were never shared across subjects, suggesting private repertoires in all groups.

TCRdb analysed the 5' RACE reads with MiXCR anew, one entry per CDR3 protein. The sample has about 70,000 distinct CDR3 sequences; 3.2% are singletons. V was cut by 1 base and J by 5 bases, with 7 bases left in between. The V gene's germline CDR1 is MNHEY and CDR2 SVGEGT. The CDR3 sequence is 13 residues long. This clonotype has ten or more counts. Antigen specificity is unknown. The rearrangement uses TRBV6-2 or TRBV6-3 and TRBJ2-3, with D possibly matching TRBD2 (6 bases). This TCR was sampled from a woman in her fifties or sixties with multiple sclerosis. The sequenced material came from PBMCs. CDR3 region: CASSYYGGDTQYF. DNA for the CDR3: TGTGCCAGCAGTTACTACGGGGGAGATACGCAGTATTTT.